A selection of T cell receptor beta chains follows, all from one sample in a study of blood T cell repertoires in COVID-19. Produced via immunoSEQ multiplex PCR; TCRdb's table is partial and in-frame only. Among approximately 300,000 clones listed, about nine tenths were seen once. Sequencing used peripheral blood. The receptor source for this set is a woman under 40 with COVID-19, enrolled during active disease. Both conserved end residues are part of each CDR3. The D gene is left open where the match is weak. Size tells how often a clone was seen (once, few, many) or the class of an expanded clone, and some rows leave it out.

d_call: TRBD1
v_call: TRBV28
j_call: TRBJ2-5
clone_size: NA
cdr3_nt: TGTGCCAGCAGTTGGCAGGGACAGGGGGACCAAGAGACCCAGTACTTC
cdr3_aa: CASSWQGQGDQETQYF

d_call: TRBD2
v_call: TRBV5-1
j_call: TRBJ2-1
clone_size: NA
cdr3_nt: TGCGCCAGCAGCTTGGCGGGGTCGACTAGCGGTGAGCAGTTCTTC
cdr3_aa: CASSLAGSTSGEQFF

d_call: TRBD1
v_call: TRBV28
j_call: TRBJ2-3
clone_size: NA
cdr3_nt: TGTGCCAGCAGTTTCGACAGGGGGCTTCCTAACACAGATACGCAGTATTTT
cdr3_aa: CASSFDRGLPNTDTQYF

d_call: NA
v_call: TRBV13
j_call: TRBJ1-1
clone_size: NA
cdr3_nt: TGTGCCAGCAGCCCCCCTCCGCGGTCAAGCACTGAAGCTTTCTTT
cdr3_aa: CASSPPPRSSTEAFF

d_call: TRBD2
v_call: TRBV5-1
j_call: TRBJ2-7
clone_size: NA
cdr3_nt: TGCGCCAGCAGCGAGGGACTAGCGGGAACCTACGAGCAGTACTTC
cdr3_aa: CASSEGLAGTYEQYF

d_call: NA
v_call: TRBV7-8
j_call: TRBJ1-5
clone_size: NA
cdr3_nt: TGTGCCAGCAGCTCAGGGCAGATTGGTGGCAATCAGCCCCAGCATTTT
cdr3_aa: CASSSGQIGGNQPQHF

d_call: TRBD1
v_call: TRBV18
j_call: TRBJ2-1
clone_size: NA
cdr3_nt: TGTGCCAGCTCACCCGACAGGGGAAGCGAGCAGTTCTTC
cdr3_aa: CASSPDRGSEQFF

d_call: TRBD2
v_call: TRBV6-5
j_call: TRBJ2-1
clone_size: NA
cdr3_nt: TGTGCCAGCAGTCGGGGTAGCGGGAGGCACAATGAGCAGTTCTTC
cdr3_aa: CASSRGSGRHNEQFF

d_call: TRBD2
v_call: TRBV6-5
j_call: TRBJ2-1
clone_size: NA
cdr3_nt: TGTGCCAGCAGTTACGGGACTAGCGTATCCTACAATGAGCAGTTCTTC
cdr3_aa: CASSYGTSVSYNEQFF

d_call: TRBD1
v_call: TRBV7-6
j_call: TRBJ2-5
clone_size: NA
cdr3_nt: TGTGCCAGCAGCCGAACCGGGACAGCGGAGACCCAGTACTTC
cdr3_aa: CASSRTGTAETQYF

d_call: TRBD1
v_call: TRBV29-1
j_call: TRBJ2-5
clone_size: once
cdr3_nt: TGCAGCGTTGGTAAGGGGGCGCGAGAGACCCAGTACTTC
cdr3_aa: CSVGKGARETQYF

d_call: NA
v_call: TRBV7-3
j_call: TRBJ1-2
clone_size: NA
cdr3_nt: TGTGCCAGCAGCAACGACAGGTCTTCTAACTATGGCTACACCTTC
cdr3_aa: CASSNDRSSNYGYTF

d_call: NA
v_call: TRBV5-1
j_call: TRBJ2-5
clone_size: NA
cdr3_nt: TGCGCCAGCAGCTTCGAGCGGGCGGGAGAGACCCAGTACTTC
cdr3_aa: CASSFERAGETQYF

d_call: TRBD1
v_call: TRBV6-5
j_call: TRBJ1-2
clone_size: NA
cdr3_nt: TGTGCCAGCAGCCGAGACAGGGCCGGCTACACCTTC
cdr3_aa: CASSRDRAGYTF

d_call: TRBD1
v_call: TRBV28
j_call: TRBJ2-7
clone_size: NA
cdr3_nt: TGTGCCAGCAGTTTAGTCGAGGACAGGGGAGCCGAGCAGTACTTC
cdr3_aa: CASSLVEDRGAEQYF

d_call: TRBD1
v_call: TRBV7-2
j_call: TRBJ1-2
clone_size: NA
cdr3_nt: TGTGCCAGCAGCCGACAGGGCCCACATGGCTACACCTTC
cdr3_aa: CASSRQGPHGYTF

d_call: NA
v_call: TRBV6-5
j_call: TRBJ2-7
clone_size: NA
cdr3_nt: TGTGCCAGCAGCCTCAACAGGGACGAGCAGTACTTC
cdr3_aa: CASSLNRDEQYF

d_call: NA
v_call: TRBV18
j_call: TRBJ1-5
clone_size: NA
cdr3_nt: TGTGCCAGCTCTCCCGGACTAGGCAGGAGCAATCAGCCCCAGCATTTT
cdr3_aa: CASSPGLGRSNQPQHF

d_call: NA
v_call: TRBV7-8
j_call: TRBJ2-2
clone_size: NA
cdr3_nt: TGTGCCAGCAGCCTTTCGGTCAGGGCAAGCACCGGGGAGCTGTTTTTT
cdr3_aa: CASSLSVRASTGELFF

d_call: TRBD1
v_call: TRBV25-1
j_call: TRBJ1-1
clone_size: NA
cdr3_nt: TGTGCCAGCAGTCTCCCGGGACAGGGAGAGGGCACTGAAGCTTTCTTT
cdr3_aa: CASSLPGQGEGTEAFF

d_call: NA
v_call: TRBV30
j_call: TRBJ2-3
clone_size: NA
cdr3_nt: TGTGCCTGGAGTGTACAACGGGAGACGCAGTATTTT
cdr3_aa: CAWSVQRETQYF

d_call: TRBD2
v_call: TRBV5-4
j_call: TRBJ2-1
clone_size: NA
cdr3_nt: TGTGCCAGCACTCGGCTAGCGGGAGGGCAGGAGCAGTTCTTC
cdr3_aa: CASTRLAGGQEQFF

d_call: NA
v_call: TRBV7-9
j_call: TRBJ1-5
clone_size: NA
cdr3_nt: TGTGCCAGCAGCTTAGAAGGGGATGGCAATCAGCCCCAGCATTTT
cdr3_aa: CASSLEGDGNQPQHF

d_call: NA
v_call: TRBV6-5
j_call: TRBJ1-2
clone_size: NA
cdr3_nt: TGTGCCAGCAGGTTGACAGATTTGAGGGGCTACACCTTC
cdr3_aa: CASRLTDLRGYTF

d_call: TRBD2
v_call: TRBV15
j_call: TRBJ2-5
clone_size: NA
cdr3_nt: TGTGCCACCAGCAGAGGGATCGGGGGGGGTCAAGAGACCCAGTACTTC
cdr3_aa: CATSRGIGGGQETQYF

d_call: TRBD2
v_call: TRBV2
j_call: TRBJ2-1
clone_size: NA
cdr3_nt: TGTGCCAGCAGGCTACTAGCGTTGAGTTACAATGAGCAGTTCTTC
cdr3_aa: CASRLLALSYNEQFF

d_call: NA
v_call: TRBV24-1
j_call: TRBJ2-1
clone_size: NA
cdr3_nt: TGTGCCACCAGTGGTCAGGGGTGGAATGAGCAGTTCTTC
cdr3_aa: CATSGQGWNEQFF

d_call: NA
v_call: TRBV7-9
j_call: TRBJ2-2
clone_size: NA
cdr3_nt: TGTGCCAGCAGCCCCGGGACAACGAACACCGGGGAGCTGTTTTTT
cdr3_aa: CASSPGTTNTGELFF

d_call: NA
v_call: TRBV27
j_call: TRBJ2-1
clone_size: NA
cdr3_nt: TGTGCCAGCAGTTTATCAGGGGCGAGGGAGCAGTTCTTC
cdr3_aa: CASSLSGAREQFF

d_call: TRBD2
v_call: TRBV11-3
j_call: TRBJ2-7
clone_size: few
cdr3_nt: TGTGCCAGCAGCCTCAACGGACTAGGCCTCGGCGAGCAGTACTTC
cdr3_aa: CASSLNGLGLGEQYF

d_call: NA
v_call: TRBV5-1
j_call: TRBJ1-2
clone_size: NA
cdr3_nt: TGCGCCAGCAGTCTCTCAATGAGGAATGCTAACTATGGCTACACCTTC
cdr3_aa: CASSLSMRNANYGYTF

d_call: NA
v_call: TRBV3-1/TRBV3-2
j_call: TRBJ1-2
clone_size: NA
cdr3_nt: TGTGCCAGCAGCCAGACAGTCTCTTCTGGCTACACCTTC
cdr3_aa: CASSQTVSSGYTF

d_call: NA
v_call: TRBV30
j_call: TRBJ1-3
clone_size: NA
cdr3_nt: TGTGCCTGGAGCCTGGGACATAGGACTGGAAACACCATATATTTT
cdr3_aa: CAWSLGHRTGNTIYF

d_call: NA
v_call: TRBV11-3
j_call: TRBJ2-5
clone_size: NA
cdr3_nt: TGTGCCAGCAGCTTAGACGGAGGGAGGACCCAGTACTTC
cdr3_aa: CASSLDGGRTQYF

d_call: NA
v_call: TRBV11-3
j_call: TRBJ2-1
clone_size: NA
cdr3_nt: TGTGCCAGCAGCTTATATAGCGGATACAATGAGCAGTTCTTC
cdr3_aa: CASSLYSGYNEQFF

d_call: NA
v_call: TRBV6-2/TRBV6-3
j_call: TRBJ1-3
clone_size: NA
cdr3_nt: TGTGCCAGCAGTTCGGACAGCCTGAGGGATTTT
cdr3_aa: CASSSDSLRDF

d_call: TRBD1
v_call: TRBV7-3
j_call: TRBJ1-2
clone_size: NA
cdr3_nt: TGTGCCAGCAGCTTCTGGACAGGGGGAGACTATGGCTACACCTTC
cdr3_aa: CASSFWTGGDYGYTF

d_call: NA
v_call: TRBV5-6
j_call: TRBJ2-7
clone_size: once
cdr3_nt: TGTGCCAGCAGCTTGATCTGGACACCTCAAAAGGAGCAGTACTTC
cdr3_aa: CASSLIWTPQKEQYF

d_call: NA
v_call: TRBV21-1
j_call: TRBJ2-1
clone_size: NA
cdr3_nt: TGTGCCAGCAGCCCCCTGGGCGGGATTGACAATGAGCAGTTCTTC
cdr3_aa: CASSPLGGIDNEQFF

d_call: NA
v_call: TRBV5-1
j_call: TRBJ2-7
clone_size: NA
cdr3_nt: TGCGCCAGCAGCTGGAAGCAGGGAACCTCCTACGAGCAGTACTTC
cdr3_aa: CASSWKQGTSYEQYF

d_call: TRBD1
v_call: TRBV28
j_call: TRBJ1-2
clone_size: once
cdr3_nt: TGTGCCAGCAGGCCACCGGGACAGACTGTCTATGGCTACACCTTC
cdr3_aa: CASRPPGQTVYGYTF

d_call: TRBD1
v_call: TRBV27
j_call: TRBJ2-5
clone_size: NA
cdr3_nt: TGTGCCAGCAGGCTAGACAGGGAAGAGACCCAGTACTTC
cdr3_aa: CASRLDREETQYF

d_call: TRBD1
v_call: TRBV7-9
j_call: TRBJ2-7
clone_size: NA
cdr3_nt: TGTGCCAGCAGCTCGCAGGGGGCTGGGTACGAGCAGTACTTC
cdr3_aa: CASSSQGAGYEQYF

d_call: TRBD2
v_call: TRBV2
j_call: TRBJ2-1
clone_size: NA
cdr3_nt: TGTGCCAGCAGTCAACGGGCTAGCGGGGGCCATGAGCAGTTCTTC
cdr3_aa: CASSQRASGGHEQFF

d_call: TRBD1
v_call: TRBV10-3
j_call: TRBJ1-5
clone_size: NA
cdr3_nt: TGTGCCATCAGTGATAAGGCGACAGGGAGAGGCCAGCCCCAGCATTTT
cdr3_aa: CAISDKATGRGQPQHF

d_call: NA
v_call: TRBV13
j_call: TRBJ1-4
clone_size: NA
cdr3_nt: TGTGCCAGCAGCTTAACACAGGGATTGGCAACTAATGAAAAACTGTTTTTT
cdr3_aa: CASSLTQGLATNEKLFF

d_call: TRBD2
v_call: TRBV4-3
j_call: TRBJ2-7
clone_size: NA
cdr3_nt: TGCGCCAGCAGCCAAGAGCGGACTAGCGGATACGAGCAGTACTTC
cdr3_aa: CASSQERTSGYEQYF

d_call: NA
v_call: TRBV5-1
j_call: TRBJ2-3
clone_size: once
cdr3_nt: TGCGCCAGCAGCTTGGAAGGTGGGGGGGATACGCAGTATTTT
cdr3_aa: CASSLEGGGDTQYF

d_call: NA
v_call: TRBV4-1
j_call: TRBJ1-5
clone_size: NA
cdr3_nt: TGCGCCAGCAGCCCCATGGACAGCAGCAATCAGCCCCAGCATTTT
cdr3_aa: CASSPMDSSNQPQHF

d_call: TRBD1
v_call: TRBV28
j_call: TRBJ1-1
clone_size: NA
cdr3_nt: TGTGCCAGCAGTCCGACAGGGGATATTAACACTGAAGCTTTCTTT
cdr3_aa: CASSPTGDINTEAFF

d_call: TRBD1
v_call: TRBV4-3
j_call: TRBJ1-2
clone_size: NA
cdr3_nt: TGCGCCAGCAGCCCAAACGGACAGGGAAGGGACTATGGCTACACCTTC
cdr3_aa: CASSPNGQGRDYGYTF

d_call: TRBD2
v_call: TRBV2
j_call: TRBJ2-4
clone_size: NA
cdr3_nt: TGTGCCAGCTGGAGGGAGGGAGACATTCAGTACTTC
cdr3_aa: CASWREGDIQYF

d_call: TRBD2
v_call: TRBV24-1
j_call: TRBJ2-3
clone_size: NA
cdr3_nt: TGTGCCACCAGTGACCATGATGGGGGGGGAGATACGCAGTATTTT
cdr3_aa: CATSDHDGGGDTQYF

d_call: NA
v_call: TRBV7-9
j_call: TRBJ2-5
clone_size: NA
cdr3_nt: TGTGCCAGCAGCCTTCTTCGGGGAACCCAGTACTTC
cdr3_aa: CASSLLRGTQYF